This T cell receptor (beta chain) was captured by sequencing in a study of spatial heterogeneity in lung cancer. The CDR3 has 14 residues. V shed 3 bases and J shed 3 bases, with 11 bases lying between them. Germline loops: CDR1 SGHNT, CDR2 YENEEA. Time point noted: sample taken at primary tumor resection. This clonotype is categorized as medium-sized. The antigen remains undetermined. MiXCR, run by TCRdb on the 5' RACE reads, gives a single entry per CDR3 protein. The sample yields a few thousand distinct CDR3 sequences, approximately 16% seen once. Study-wide points: Counts of expanded intratumoral alpha and beta TCRs tracked tumor mutation counts.

The material was lung tumor tissue, obtained at surgery. This sequence was found in a male donor with early-stage non-small cell lung cancer. The V call is TRBV11-3, the J call TRBJ2-5, with D possibly matching TRBD1 (6 bases). The CDR3: CASSLNSGEETQYF. CDR3 DNA sequence: TGTGCCAGCAGCTTGAATTCAGGGGAAGAGACCCAGTACTTC.